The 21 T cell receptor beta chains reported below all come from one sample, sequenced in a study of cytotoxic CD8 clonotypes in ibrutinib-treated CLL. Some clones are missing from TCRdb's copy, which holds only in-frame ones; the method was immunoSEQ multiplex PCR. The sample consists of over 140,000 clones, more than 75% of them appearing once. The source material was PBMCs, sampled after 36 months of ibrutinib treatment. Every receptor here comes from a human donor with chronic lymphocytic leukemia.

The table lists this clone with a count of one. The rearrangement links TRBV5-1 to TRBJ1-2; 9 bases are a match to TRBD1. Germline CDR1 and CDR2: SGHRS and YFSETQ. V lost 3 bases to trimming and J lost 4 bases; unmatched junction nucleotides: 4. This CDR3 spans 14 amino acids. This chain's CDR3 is CASSWGQGTYGYTF. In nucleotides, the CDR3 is TGCGCCAGCAGCTGGGGACAGGGCACCTATGGCTACACCTTC.

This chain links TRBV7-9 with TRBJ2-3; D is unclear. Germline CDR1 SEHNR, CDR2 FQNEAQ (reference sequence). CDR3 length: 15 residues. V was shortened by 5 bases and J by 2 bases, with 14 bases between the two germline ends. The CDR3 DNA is TGTGCCAGCAGCCCTCGCTTTGCGTTCACAGATACGCAGTATTTT. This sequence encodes CASSPRFAFTDTQYF.

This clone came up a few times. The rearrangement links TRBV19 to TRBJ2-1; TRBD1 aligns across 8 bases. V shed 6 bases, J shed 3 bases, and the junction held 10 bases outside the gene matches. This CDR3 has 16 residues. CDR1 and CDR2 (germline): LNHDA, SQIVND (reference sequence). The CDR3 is CASRPEGTGVYNEQFF. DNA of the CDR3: TGTGCCAGTAGGCCGGAGGGGACAGGAGTCTACAATGAGCAGTTCTTC.

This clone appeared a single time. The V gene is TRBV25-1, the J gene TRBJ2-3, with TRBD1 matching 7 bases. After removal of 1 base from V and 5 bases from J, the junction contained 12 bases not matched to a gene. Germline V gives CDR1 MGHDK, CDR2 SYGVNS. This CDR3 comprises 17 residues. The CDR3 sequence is CASSEWARGKFVDTQYF. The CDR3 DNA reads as TGTGCCAGCAGTGAATGGGCCAGGGGGAAATTTGTAGATACGCAGTATTTT. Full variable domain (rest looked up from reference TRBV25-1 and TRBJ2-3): EADIYQTPRYLVIGTGKKITLECSQTMGHDKMYWYQQDPGMELHLIHYSYGVNSTEKGDLSSESTVSRIRTEHFPLTLESARPSHTSQYLCASSEWARGKFVDTQYFGPGTRLTVL.

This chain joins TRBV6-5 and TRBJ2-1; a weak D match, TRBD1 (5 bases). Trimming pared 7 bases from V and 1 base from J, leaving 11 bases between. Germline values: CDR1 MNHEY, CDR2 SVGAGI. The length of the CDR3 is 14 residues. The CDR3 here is CASTRQGSYNEQFF. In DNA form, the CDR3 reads TGTGCCAGCACCCGCCAGGGATCCTACAATGAGCAGTTCTTC.

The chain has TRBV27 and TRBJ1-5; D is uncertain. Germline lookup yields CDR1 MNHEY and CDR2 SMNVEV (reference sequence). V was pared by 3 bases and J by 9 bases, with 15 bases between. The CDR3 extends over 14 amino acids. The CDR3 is CASSFQGGLRPQHF. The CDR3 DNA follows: TGTGCCAGCAGTTTCCAAGGAGGGTTGCGGCCCCAGCATTTT.

The CDR3 DNA reads TGTGCCAGCAGTGAAGAGCAGGGGGCGTTTGAAAAACTGTTTTTT. It yields the protein CASSEEQGAFEKLFF. The chain links TRBV2 to TRBJ1-4; 8 positions match TRBD1. CDR3 length: 15 amino acids. CDR1 is SNHLY, CDR2 FYNNEI, per germline. V gave up 1 base and J gave up 7 bases; unmatched junction bases: 5.

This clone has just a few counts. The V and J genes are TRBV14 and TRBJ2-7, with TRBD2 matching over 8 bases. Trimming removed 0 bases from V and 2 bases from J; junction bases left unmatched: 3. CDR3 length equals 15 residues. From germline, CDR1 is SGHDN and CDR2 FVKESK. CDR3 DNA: TGTGCCAGCAGCCAAGAGCTGACTAGCGCCTACGAGCAGTACTTC. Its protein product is CASSQELTSAYEQYF. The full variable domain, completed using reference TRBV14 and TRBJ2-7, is EAGVTQFPSHSVIEKGQTVTLRCDPISGHDNLYWYRRVMGKEIKFLLHFVKESKQDESGMPNNRFLAERTGGTYSTLKVQPAELEDSGVYFCASSQELTSAYEQYFGPGTRLTVT.

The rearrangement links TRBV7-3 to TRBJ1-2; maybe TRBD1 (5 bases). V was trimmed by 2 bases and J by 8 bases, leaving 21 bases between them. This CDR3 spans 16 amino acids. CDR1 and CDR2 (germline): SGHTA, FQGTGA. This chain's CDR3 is CASSLSAGRQGGGYTF. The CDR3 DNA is TGTGCCAGCAGCTTATCAGCGGGTAGGCAGGGAGGCGGCTACACCTTC. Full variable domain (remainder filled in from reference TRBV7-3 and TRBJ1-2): GAGVSQTPSNKVTEKGKYVELRCDPISGHTALYWYRQSLGQGPEFLIYFQGTGAADDSGLPNDRFFAVRPEGSVSTLKIQRTERGDSAVYLCASSLSAGRQGGGYTFGSGTRLTVV.

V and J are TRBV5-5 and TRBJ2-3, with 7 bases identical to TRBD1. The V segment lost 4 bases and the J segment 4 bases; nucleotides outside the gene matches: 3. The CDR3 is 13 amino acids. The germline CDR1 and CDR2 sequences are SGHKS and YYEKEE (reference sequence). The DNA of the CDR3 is TGTGCCAGCAGCCACAGGGGTCCAGATACGCAGTATTTT. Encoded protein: CASSHRGPDTQYF.

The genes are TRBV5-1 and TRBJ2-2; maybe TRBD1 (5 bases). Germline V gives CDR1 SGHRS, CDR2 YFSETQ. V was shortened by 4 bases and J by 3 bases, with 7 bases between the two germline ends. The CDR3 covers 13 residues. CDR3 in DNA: TGCGCCAGCAGCGTGACAGACACCGGGGAGCTGTTTTTT. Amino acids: CASSVTDTGELFF.

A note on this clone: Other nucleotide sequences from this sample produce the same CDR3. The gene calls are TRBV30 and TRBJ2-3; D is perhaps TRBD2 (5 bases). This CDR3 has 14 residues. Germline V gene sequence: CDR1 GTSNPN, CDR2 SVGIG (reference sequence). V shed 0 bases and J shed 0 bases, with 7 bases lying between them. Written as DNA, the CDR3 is TGTGCCTGGAGTGTAGGCGGGAGCACAGATACGCAGTATTTT. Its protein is CAWSVGGSTDTQYF.

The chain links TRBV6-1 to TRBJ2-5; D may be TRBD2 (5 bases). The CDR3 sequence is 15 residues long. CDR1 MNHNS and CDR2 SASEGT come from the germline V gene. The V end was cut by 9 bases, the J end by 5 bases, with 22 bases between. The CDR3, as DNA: TGTGCCAGTAGACCCGGAGAGGGTATATGGGAGACCCAGTACTTC. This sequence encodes CASRPGEGIWETQYF.

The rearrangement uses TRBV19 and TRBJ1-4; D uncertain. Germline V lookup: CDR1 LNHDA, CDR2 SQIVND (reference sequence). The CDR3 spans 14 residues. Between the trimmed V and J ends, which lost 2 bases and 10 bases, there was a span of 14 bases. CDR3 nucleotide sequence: TGTGCCAGTAGTATAACGGAAGGCCCCGGAAAACTGTTTTTT. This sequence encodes CASSITEGPGKLFF.

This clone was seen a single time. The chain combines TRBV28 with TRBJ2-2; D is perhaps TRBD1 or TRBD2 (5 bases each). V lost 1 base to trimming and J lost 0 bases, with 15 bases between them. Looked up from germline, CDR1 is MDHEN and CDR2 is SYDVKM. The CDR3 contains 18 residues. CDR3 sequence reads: CASSLSGWGYANTGELFF. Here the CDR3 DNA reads TGTGCCAGCAGTTTATCGGGGTGGGGCTACGCGAACACCGGGGAGCTGTTTTTT.

The chain's CDR3 is CASSSWNTEAFF. The CDR3, as DNA: TGTGCCAGCAGCTCGTGGAACACTGAAGCTTTCTTT. The rearrangement uses TRBV5-4 and TRBJ1-1; D gene ambiguous. This CDR3 has 12 residues. V was shortened by 3 bases and J by 1 base, with 4 bases between the two germline ends. Germline CDR1 SGHNT, CDR2 YYREEE (reference sequence).

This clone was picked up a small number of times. The chain's CDR3 is CASSSTLAGGVYEQYF. The CDR3 DNA reads TGTGCCAGCAGTTCAACTCTAGCGGGAGGAGTCTACGAGCAGTACTTC. The V and J genes are TRBV6-6 and TRBJ2-7; 11 bases are a match to TRBD2. CDR1 is MNHNY, CDR2 SVGAGI, per germline (reference sequence). V dropped 4 bases and J dropped 3; count of bases not matched to a gene: 8. The CDR3 runs to 16 residues.

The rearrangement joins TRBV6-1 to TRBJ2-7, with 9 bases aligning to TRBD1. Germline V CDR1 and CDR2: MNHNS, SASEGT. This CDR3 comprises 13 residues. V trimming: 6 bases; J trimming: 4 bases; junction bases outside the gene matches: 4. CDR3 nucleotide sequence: TGTGCCAGCAGATCGGGACAGGGATACGAGCAGTACTTC. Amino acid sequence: CASRSGQGYEQYF.

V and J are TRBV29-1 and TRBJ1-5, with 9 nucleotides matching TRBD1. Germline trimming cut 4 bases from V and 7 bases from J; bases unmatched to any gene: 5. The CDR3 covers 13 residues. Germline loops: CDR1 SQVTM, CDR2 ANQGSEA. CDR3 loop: CSVAWTGAQPQHF. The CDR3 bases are TGCAGCGTTGCATGGACAGGGGCGCAGCCCCAGCATTTT.

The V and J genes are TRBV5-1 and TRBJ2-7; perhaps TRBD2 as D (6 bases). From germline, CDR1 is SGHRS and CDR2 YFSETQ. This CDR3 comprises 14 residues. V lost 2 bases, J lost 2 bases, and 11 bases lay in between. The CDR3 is CASSFDTGAYEQYF. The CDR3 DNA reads TGCGCCAGCAGCTTCGATACGGGGGCCTACGAGCAGTACTTC. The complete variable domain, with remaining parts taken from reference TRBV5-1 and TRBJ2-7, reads KAGVTQTPRYLIKTRGQQVTLSCSPISGHRSVSWYQQTPGQGLQFLFEYFSETQRNKGNFPGRFSGRQFSNSRSEMNVSTLELGDSALYLCASSFDTGAYEQYFGPGTRLTVT.

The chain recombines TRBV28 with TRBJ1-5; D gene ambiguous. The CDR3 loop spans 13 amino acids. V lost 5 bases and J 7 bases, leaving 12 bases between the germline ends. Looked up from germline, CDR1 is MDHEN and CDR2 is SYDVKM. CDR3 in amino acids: CASSVNVAQPQHF. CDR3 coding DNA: TGTGCCAGCAGTGTAAACGTCGCACAGCCCCAGCATTTT.